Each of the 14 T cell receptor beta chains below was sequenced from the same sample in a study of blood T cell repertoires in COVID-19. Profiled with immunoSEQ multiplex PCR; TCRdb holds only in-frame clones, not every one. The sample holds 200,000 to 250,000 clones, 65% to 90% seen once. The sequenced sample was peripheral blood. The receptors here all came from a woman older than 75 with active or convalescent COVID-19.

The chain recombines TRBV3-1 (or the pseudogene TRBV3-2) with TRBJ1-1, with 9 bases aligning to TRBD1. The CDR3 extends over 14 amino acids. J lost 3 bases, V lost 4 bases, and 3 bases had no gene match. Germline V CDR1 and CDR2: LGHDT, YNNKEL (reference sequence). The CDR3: CASSPGQGDTEAFF. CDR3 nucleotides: TGTGCCAGCAGCCCGGGACAGGGAGACACTGAAGCTTTCTTT.

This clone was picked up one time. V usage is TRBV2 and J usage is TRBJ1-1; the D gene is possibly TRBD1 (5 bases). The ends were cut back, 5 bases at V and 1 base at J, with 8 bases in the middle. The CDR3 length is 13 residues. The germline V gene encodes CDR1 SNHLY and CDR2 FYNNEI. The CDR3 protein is CASSFGANTEAFF. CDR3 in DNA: TGTGCCAGCAGTTTTGGGGCGAACACTGAAGCTTTCTTT.

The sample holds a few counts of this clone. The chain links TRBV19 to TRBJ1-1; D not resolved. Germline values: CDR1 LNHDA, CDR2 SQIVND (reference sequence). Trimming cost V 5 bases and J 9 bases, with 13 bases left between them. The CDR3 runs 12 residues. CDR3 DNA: TGTGCCAGTAGTTCACCCCTCGAGAAAGCTTTCTTT. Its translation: CASSSPLEKAFF.

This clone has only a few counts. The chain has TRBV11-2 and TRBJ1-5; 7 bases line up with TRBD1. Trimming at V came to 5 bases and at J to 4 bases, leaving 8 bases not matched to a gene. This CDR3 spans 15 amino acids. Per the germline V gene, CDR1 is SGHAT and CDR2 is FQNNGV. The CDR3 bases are TGTGCCAGCAGCGTGACAGGGCCGGGGAATCAGCCCCAGCATTTT. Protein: CASSVTGPGNQPQHF.

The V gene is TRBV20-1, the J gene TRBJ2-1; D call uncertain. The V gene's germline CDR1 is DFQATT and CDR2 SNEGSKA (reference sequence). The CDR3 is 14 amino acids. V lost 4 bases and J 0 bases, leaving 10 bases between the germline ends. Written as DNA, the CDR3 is TGCAGTGCTAATGACCCGAGCTCCTACAATGAGCAGTTCTTC. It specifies CSANDPSSYNEQFF.

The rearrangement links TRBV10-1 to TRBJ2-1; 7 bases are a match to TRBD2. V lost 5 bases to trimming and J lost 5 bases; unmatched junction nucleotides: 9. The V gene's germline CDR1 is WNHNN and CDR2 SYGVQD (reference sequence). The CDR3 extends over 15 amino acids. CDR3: CASSPTGTNDNEQFF. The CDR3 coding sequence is TGCGCCAGCAGTCCTACCGGGACTAACGACAATGAGCAGTTCTTC.

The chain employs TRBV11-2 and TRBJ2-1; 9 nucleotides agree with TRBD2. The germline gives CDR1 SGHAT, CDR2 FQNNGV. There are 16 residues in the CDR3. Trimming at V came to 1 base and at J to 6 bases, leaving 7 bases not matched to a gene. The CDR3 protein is CASSLVSLAGINEQFF. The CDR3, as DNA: TGTGCCAGCAGCTTAGTCTCCCTAGCGGGGATCAATGAGCAGTTCTTC.

In DNA, the CDR3 is TGTGCCTGGAGTGTGCGGGGGGTTATAAGTAAAGCTTTCTTT. It yields the protein CAWSVRGVISKAFF. This rearrangement joins TRBV30 to TRBJ1-1; perhaps TRBD1 as D (5 bases). Trimming took off 0 bases at V and 9 bases at J, with 17 bases between the two ends. CDR1 GTSNPN and CDR2 SVGIG come from the germline V gene (reference sequence). The CDR3 contains 14 residues.

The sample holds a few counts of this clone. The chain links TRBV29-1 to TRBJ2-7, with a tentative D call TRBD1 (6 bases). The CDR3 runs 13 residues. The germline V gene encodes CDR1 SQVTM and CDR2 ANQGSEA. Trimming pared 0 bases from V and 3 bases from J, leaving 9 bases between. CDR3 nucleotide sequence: TGCAGCGTTGAAGATTGGACAGACTACGAGCAGTACTTC. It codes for CSVEDWTDYEQYF.

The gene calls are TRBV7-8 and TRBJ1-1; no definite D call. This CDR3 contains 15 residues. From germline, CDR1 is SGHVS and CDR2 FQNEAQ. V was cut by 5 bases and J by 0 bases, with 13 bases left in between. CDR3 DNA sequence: TGTGCCAGCAGCAGTTCACAGTACATGAACACTGAAGCTTTCTTT. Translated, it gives CASSSSQYMNTEAFF.

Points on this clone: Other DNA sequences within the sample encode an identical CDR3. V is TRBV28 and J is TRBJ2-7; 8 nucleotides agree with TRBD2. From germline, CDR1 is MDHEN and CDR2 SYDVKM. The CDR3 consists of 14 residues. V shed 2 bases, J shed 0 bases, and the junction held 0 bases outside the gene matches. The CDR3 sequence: CASSLSGSSYEQYF. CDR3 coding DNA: TGTGCCAGCAGTTTAAGCGGGAGCTCCTACGAGCAGTACTTC.

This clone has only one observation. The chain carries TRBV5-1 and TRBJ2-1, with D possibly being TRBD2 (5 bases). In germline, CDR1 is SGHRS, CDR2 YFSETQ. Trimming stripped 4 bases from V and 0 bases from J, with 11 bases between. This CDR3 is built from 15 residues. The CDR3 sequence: CASSVGGSSYNEQFF. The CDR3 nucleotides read TGCGCCAGCAGCGTTGGAGGAAGCTCCTACAATGAGCAGTTCTTC.

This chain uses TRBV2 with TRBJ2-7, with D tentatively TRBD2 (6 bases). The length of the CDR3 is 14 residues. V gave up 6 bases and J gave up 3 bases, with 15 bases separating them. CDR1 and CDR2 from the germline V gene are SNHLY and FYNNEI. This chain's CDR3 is CASRDGRLDYEQYF. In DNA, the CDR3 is TGTGCCAGCAGGGACGGGAGATTAGACTACGAGCAGTACTTC.

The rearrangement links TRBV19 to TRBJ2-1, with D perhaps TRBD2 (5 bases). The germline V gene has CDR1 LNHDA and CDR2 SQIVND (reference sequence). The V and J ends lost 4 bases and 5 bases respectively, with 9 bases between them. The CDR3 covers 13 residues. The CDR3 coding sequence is TGTGCCAGTAGTAACGGACTGAACAATGAGCAGTTCTTC. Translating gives CASSNGLNNEQFF. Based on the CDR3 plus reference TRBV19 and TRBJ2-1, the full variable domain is DGGITQSPKYLFRKEGQNVTLSCEQNLNHDAMYWYRQDPGQGLRLIYYSQIVNDFQKGDIAEGYSVSREKKESFPLTVTSAQKNPTAFYLCASSNGLNNEQFFGPGTRLTVL.